This record covers a single TCR beta chain. Its antigen is still unknown. This specimen belongs to a study of T-cell reconstitution after alpha-beta-depleted transplantation in children. The CDR3 totals 15 residues. V was clipped by 5 bases and J by 6 bases; unmatched bases: 9. Per germline, CDR1 SEHNR and CDR2 FQNEAQ (reference sequence). As it was prepared, the TCRbeta library received unique molecular identifiers. Using its own MiXCR run on the PCR reads, TCRdb lists one record per CDR3 protein. The table has 700,000 to 850,000 distinct CDR3 sequences, 15% to 20% seen once; the top ten hold approximately 4.5%. Notes on the study in general: Reportedly, alpha-beta T cells present about two months post-transplant originated from several hundred expanded clones of graft origin. By one year post-transplant, T-cell counts and diversity largely arose from T cells that were newly produced. Certain patients had high TCRbeta diversity at day 60, and it came from recipient T cells and thymic progenitors that survived.

The material sequenced was PBMCs, mostly from graft donor cells, taken 360 days after TCRalphabeta/CD19-depleted stem cell transplant. The V gene is TRBV7-9, the J gene TRBJ2-3, with 9 positions matching TRBD1. The receptor was isolated from a male patient younger than 18 who had a stem cell transplant for acute lymphoblastic leukemia, so the T cells may come from the graft donor. DNA for the CDR3: TGTGCCAGCAGCGCTCCGGGACAGGGATACGATACGCAGTATTTT. This codes for CASSAPGQGYDTQYF. Based on the CDR3 plus reference TRBV7-9 and TRBJ2-3, the full variable domain is DTGVSQNPRHKITKRGQNVTFRCDPISEHNRLYWYRQTLGQGPEFLTYFQNEAQLEKSRLLSDRFSAERPKGSFSTLEIQRTEQGDSAMYLCASSAPGQGYDTQYFGPGTRLTVL.